Shown below are 30 T cell receptor beta chains from a single sample sequenced in a study of spatial heterogeneity in lung cancer (dated by TCRdb to 2018 to 2020). Taken with the paper, the label for time point translates to: sample taken at primary tumor resection. For TCR sequencing, whole RNA was extracted from tumor and nontumor lung tissue, or from cryopreserved PBMC samples, and no cell sorting was done. The receptor library was made with 5' RACE. For sequencing, a NextSeq 500 was employed. TCRdb reprocessed the public reads (quality trimming at Q25 with fastp, clone calling with MiXCR) and kept in-frame beta chains. Here each entry gathers all rows of one CDR3 protein and keeps the most common genes and DNA. Within this sample are about 92,000 distinct CDR3 sequences, with roughly 12% of them counted one time only. The ten largest clones add up to over 40% of the sample. The sequenced sample was PBMCs, obtained at surgery. Every receptor here comes from a male donor with early-stage non-small cell lung cancer.

This clonotype was recorded at least ten times. The rearrangement links TRBV4-3 to TRBJ1-2, with D tentatively TRBD1 (5 bases). V lost 0 bases to trimming and J lost 7 bases, with 15 bases between them. The CDR3 extends over 15 amino acids. CDR1 is LGHNA, CDR2 YSLEER, per germline. CDR3 sequence reads: CASSQDRGRGAGYTF. DNA of the CDR3: TGCGCCAGCAGCCAAGATCGGGGCCGTGGAGCTGGCTACACCTTC.

CDR3 sequence (DNA): TGTGCCAGCAGCTTAGGGGCGTTTGAATCTGGAAACACCATATATTTT. Amino acid sequence: CASSLGAFESGNTIYF. This chain joins TRBV7-2 and TRBJ1-3; no definite D call. The germline V gene has CDR1 SGHTA and CDR2 FQGNSA. The ends were cut back, 1 base at V and 1 base at J, with 11 bases in the middle. The CDR3 totals 16 residues.

This clonotype turned up a few times. The chain carries TRBV7-2 and TRBJ1-2; D is unclear. V was clipped by 2 bases and J by 7 bases, with 14 bases between them. The germline V gene has CDR1 SGHTA and CDR2 FQGNSA. The CDR3 is made up of 14 amino acids. The CDR3 is CASSLLTQRAGYTF. The DNA of the CDR3 is TGTGCCAGCAGCTTATTAACCCAAAGGGCTGGCTACACCTTC.

This clonotype was picked up a small number of times. V usage is TRBV30 and J usage is TRBJ1-5; possible D gene TRBD1, 5 bases. There are 14 residues in the CDR3. The V end was cut by 3 bases, the J end by 2 bases, with 11 bases between. Germline CDR1 reads GTSNPN; CDR2 reads SVGIG (reference sequence). CDR3 bases: TGTGCCTGGAGCCGGACCAGGGGCAATCAGCCCCAGCATTTT. Protein product: CAWSRTRGNQPQHF.

The sample holds a few counts of this clonotype. The chain is built from TRBV7-9 and TRBJ2-1; 8 nucleotides align to TRBD2. The CDR3 totals 12 residues. V gave up 6 bases and J gave up 8 bases; unmatched junction bases: 3. Germline V gene lookup returns CDR1 SEHNR and CDR2 FQNEAQ (reference sequence). The CDR3 DNA is TGTGCCAGCAGGGGACTAGTCTATGAGCAGTTCTTC. Translation: CASRGLVYEQFF. Full variable domain (rest looked up from reference TRBV7-9 and TRBJ2-1): DTGVSQNPRHKITKRGQNVTFRCDPISEHNRLYWYRQTLGQGPEFLTYFQNEAQLEKSRLLSDRFSAERPKGSFSTLEIQRTEQGDSAMYLCASRGLVYEQFFGPGTRLTVL.

The CDR3 DNA follows: TGTGCCAGCAGTTTATTCCGGGGGGGTTCAGATACGCAGTATTTT. Amino acids: CASSLFRGGSDTQYF. The rearrangement links TRBV28 to TRBJ2-3; 8 positions agree with TRBD2. The ends lost 1 base at V and 4 bases at J; junction bases unmatched: 4. The CDR3 contains 15 residues. Germline V gives CDR1 MDHEN, CDR2 SYDVKM.

This clonotype came up a few times. The J gene is TRBJ1-1, the V gene TRBV27; D might be TRBD1 (5 bases). Germline V gene sequence: CDR1 MNHEY, CDR2 SMNVEV (reference sequence). Trimming removed 4 bases from V and 5 bases from J, with 11 bases in between. CDR3 length equals 13 residues. The CDR3 here is CASSYLRGTEAFF. The CDR3 DNA reads as TGTGCCAGCAGTTACCTGAGGGGAACTGAAGCTTTCTTT.

This clonotype was found many times. This chain joins TRBV28 and TRBJ2-7, with 7 bases matching TRBD2. The CDR3 extends over 16 amino acids. Germline CDR1 is MDHEN and CDR2 is SYDVKM. V lost 7 bases and J lost 0; bases outside the gene matches: 12. The CDR3 reads CASTPLGGSLSYEQYF. CDR3 DNA sequence: TGTGCCAGCACCCCCTTGGGGGGGTCCCTCTCCTACGAGCAGTACTTC.

This clonotype was counted a few times. This chain connects TRBV29-1 to TRBJ2-4; D is possibly TRBD1 (6 bases). In germline, CDR1 is SQVTM, CDR2 ANQGSEA. Between the trimmed V and J ends, which lost 2 bases and 3 bases, there was a span of 11 bases. The CDR3 runs to 14 residues. CDR3 sequence (DNA): TGCAGCGTTGAATACAGGGACGGCAAAAACATTCAGTACTTC. This sequence encodes CSVEYRDGKNIQYF.

This clonotype has just a few counts. This rearrangement joins TRBV27 to TRBJ2-5, with 7 bases fitting TRBD1. V shed 2 bases, J shed 0 bases, and the junction held 0 bases outside the gene matches. The CDR3 is made up of 14 amino acids. Per the germline V gene, CDR1 is MNHEY and CDR2 is SMNVEV (reference sequence). CDR3 protein: CASSLDRDQETQYF. DNA for the CDR3: TGTGCCAGCAGTTTAGACAGGGACCAAGAGACCCAGTACTTC.

Points on this clonotype: A clone one base away is much larger, so this may be a read error. The rearrangement uses TRBV7-8 and TRBJ2-3; 9 bases fit TRBD2. This CDR3 contains 15 residues. J lost 5 bases, V lost 2 bases, and 5 bases had no gene match. Germline CDR1 is SGHVS and CDR2 is FQNEAQ. The CDR3 region is CASSLLAGDIDTQYF. The CDR3 bases are TGTGCCAGCAGCTTATTAGCGGGGGACATAGATACGCAGTATTTT.

This clonotype appeared many times. The CDR3 sequence is CASSQTQAGSFF. CDR3 DNA sequence: TGTGCCAGCAGCCAGACCCAAGCCGGGTCGTTCTTC. The J gene is TRBJ2-1, the V gene TRBV7-9, with D unclear. V was pared by 5 bases and J by 15 bases, with 17 bases between. Germline assignment: CDR1 SEHNR and CDR2 FQNEAQ (reference sequence). The CDR3 length is 12 residues. The variable domain in full, with the rest retrieved from reference TRBV7-9 and TRBJ2-1, is DTGVSQNPRHKITKRGQNVTFRCDPISEHNRLYWYRQTLGQGPEFLTYFQNEAQLEKSRLLSDRFSAERPKGSFSTLEIQRTEQGDSAMYLCASSQTQAGSFFGPGTRLTVL.

CDR3 bases: TGTGCCAGCTCAATGCTAGCGGGGAGCACAGATACGCAGTATTTT. This translates into CASSMLAGSTDTQYF. The chain joins TRBV18 to TRBJ2-3; 9 nucleotides agree with TRBD2. Germline V gene lookup returns CDR1 KGHSH and CDR2 LQKENI. CDR3 length: 15 residues. V trimming: 5 bases; J trimming: 0 bases; junction bases outside the gene matches: 3.

This chain connects TRBV27 to TRBJ2-3, with 7 bases lining up with TRBD1. The length of the CDR3 is 15 residues. Germline V gene sequence: CDR1 MNHEY, CDR2 SMNVEV (reference sequence). V was clipped by 5 bases and J by 1 base; unmatched bases: 6. DNA of the CDR3: TGTGCCAGCAGTCTACGTACAGGGGGCACAGATACGCAGTATTTT. Translating it yields CASSLRTGGTDTQYF.

J is TRBJ2-3 and V is TRBV2; D call uncertain. The CDR3 contains 16 residues. Germline CDR1 SNHLY, CDR2 FYNNEI. The V and J ends lost 0 bases and 0 bases respectively, with 10 bases between them. Here the CDR3 reads CASSEAELSSTDTQYF. CDR3 in DNA: TGTGCCAGCAGTGAAGCGGAATTATCTAGCACAGATACGCAGTATTTT. Filled out from reference TRBV2 and TRBJ2-3, the complete variable domain reads EPEVTQTPSHQVTQMGQEVILRCVPISNHLYFYWYRQILGQKVEFLVSFYNNEISEKSEIFDDQFSVERPDGSNFTLKIRSTKLEDSAMYFCASSEAELSSTDTQYFGPGTRLTVL.

The table lists this clonotype with a few counts. The chain couples TRBV4-1 to TRBJ2-1; 10 bases match TRBD2. CDR1 MGHRA and CDR2 YSYEKL come from the germline V gene. The CDR3 contains 19 residues. The junction had 16 bases not matched to a gene; V was cut back by 4 bases and J by 4 bases. CDR3 DNA: TGCGCCAGCAGCCGATTTAGCGGGGGGCCTGAATCACTTTACAATGAGCAGTTCTTC. This sequence encodes CASSRFSGGPESLYNEQFF.

This clonotype came up a few times. The chain is built from TRBV12-3 or TRBV12-4 and TRBJ2-1, with TRBD2 identical over 11 bases. This CDR3 contains 16 residues. V was clipped by 5 bases and J by 4 bases; unmatched bases: 7. CDR3 coding DNA: TGTGCCAGCAGTCCACTAGCGGGAGCGCTATACAATGAGCAGTTCTTC. Its protein is CASSPLAGALYNEQFF.

This clonotype was seen repeatedly, ten times or more. The rearrangement links TRBV5-1 to TRBJ1-1, with a tentative D call TRBD1 (5 bases). Germline loops: CDR1 SGHRS, CDR2 YFSETQ. This CDR3 region has 14 residues. V was cut by 3 bases and J by 3 bases, with 12 bases left in between. The CDR3 loop reads CASSSLGQDTEAFF. CDR3 coding DNA: TGCGCCAGCAGCTCCTTGGGGCAGGACACTGAAGCTTTCTTT.

The CDR3, as DNA: TGTGCCACCAGTGATTTGGGGGGTTACGAGCAGTACTTC. Translation: CATSDLGGYEQYF. The V gene is TRBV24-1, the J gene TRBJ2-7; D tentatively reads TRBD1 or TRBD2 (5 bases each). The CDR3 runs 13 residues. Trimming left V 0 bases short and J 4 bases short, with 6 bases between. CDR1 KGHDR and CDR2 SFDVKD come from the germline V gene.

In its sample, this clonotype was seen a few times. The gene calls are TRBV20-1 and TRBJ2-3; 10 bases map to TRBD2. The ends lost 5 bases at V and 5 bases at J; junction bases unmatched: 4. In germline, CDR1 is DFQATT, CDR2 SNEGSKA (reference sequence). The CDR3 spans 13 residues. CDR3 DNA: TGCAGTGCTCCAGCGGGGGGGCGAGATACGCAGTATTTT. Protein sequence: CSAPAGGRDTQYF.

Ten or more counts support this clonotype. The chain joins TRBV12-3 or TRBV12-4 to TRBJ2-7; 7 positions match TRBD2. With V trimmed by 4 bases and J by 1 base, 10 bases remained unmatched. There are 16 residues in the CDR3. The CDR3 coding sequence is TGTGCCAGCAGTTCCACAGCGGGACGCCATTCCTACGAGCAGTACTTC. The encoded protein is CASSSTAGRHSYEQYF.

This clonotype appeared a few times. This chain links TRBV12-3 or TRBV12-4 with TRBJ1-2; unclear D gene. V was clipped by 5 bases and J by 8 bases, with 9 bases between them. The CDR3 is 11 residues long. This chain's CDR3 is CASSPFPGYTF. CDR3 bases: TGTGCCAGCAGTCCCTTCCCCGGCTACACCTTC.

This clonotype was detected only a few times. This rearrangement joins TRBV9 to TRBJ2-7; D is uncertain. This CDR3 contains 14 residues. V was trimmed by 2 bases and J by 7 bases, leaving 16 bases between them. Germline V gives CDR1 SGDLS, CDR2 YYNGEE. In DNA form, the CDR3 reads TGTGCCAGCAGCGTCAGGTTCGAGGCCGGGGAGCAGTACTTC. This codes for CASSVRFEAGEQYF. Full variable domain (rest looked up from reference TRBV9 and TRBJ2-7): DSGVTQTPKHLITATGQRVTLRCSPRSGDLSVYWYQQSLDQGLQFLIQYYNGEERAKGNILERFSAQQFPDLHSELNLSSLELGDSALYFCASSVRFEAGEQYFGPGTRLTVT.

This clonotype was detected only a few times. CDR3 region: CASSEVEGEFEAFF. CDR3 nucleotides: TGTGCCAGCAGTGAAGTCGAAGGGGAATTTGAAGCTTTCTTT. The rearrangement uses TRBV6-1 and TRBJ1-1, with a possible D match to TRBD1 (5 bases). The CDR3 extends over 14 amino acids. The germline gives CDR1 MNHNS, CDR2 SASEGT. V was clipped by 1 base and J by 7 bases, with 13 bases between them.

The genes are TRBV15 and TRBJ2-3; D remains unclear. The CDR3 is 14 residues long. The V end was cut by 0 bases, the J end by 6 bases, with 10 bases between. Germline CDR1 LNHNV, CDR2 YYDKDF (reference sequence). The CDR3 DNA follows: TGTGCCACCAGCAGAGATCGCCTGTTGGATACGCAGTATTTT. As protein: CATSRDRLLDTQYF.

The rearrangement joins TRBV12-3 or TRBV12-4 to TRBJ1-5, with 8 bases fitting TRBD1. The CDR3 has 15 amino acids. Unmatched junction bases numbered 7, after V lost 6 bases and J lost 3 bases. Here the CDR3 reads CASRQTGDNNQPQHF. The DNA of the CDR3 is TGTGCCAGCAGGCAGACAGGGGATAACAATCAGCCCCAGCATTTT.

This clonotype appeared a few times. The chain carries TRBV7-8 and TRBJ2-1; the D gene is possibly TRBD2 (6 bases). The CDR3 totals 17 residues. CDR1 is SGHVS and CDR2 is FQNEAQ in the germline V gene. The germline V and J ends were trimmed by 2 bases and 1 base, with 15 bases remaining between them. The CDR3 DNA reads as TGTGCCAGCAGCTTATTGATGGGTGCGGGATCCTACAATGAGCAGTTCTTC. As protein: CASSLLMGAGSYNEQFF.

This clonotype was seen repeatedly, ten times or more. V usage is TRBV9 and J usage is TRBJ2-7, with D possibly TRBD1 on 6 matching bases. CDR1 and CDR2 (germline): SGDLS, YYNGEE. V lost 4 bases and J lost 7, with 18 bases in between. The CDR3 sequence is 14 residues long. The CDR3 here is CASSSRPSGVEQYF. For the CDR3, the DNA is TGTGCCAGCAGCTCACGCCCCTCAGGGGTGGAGCAGTACTTC.

This clonotype was counted a few times. The chain couples TRBV7-2 to TRBJ1-1, with TRBD1 matching 8 bases. In germline, CDR1 is SGHTA, CDR2 FQGNSA. Trimming took 7 bases from V and 5 from J; bases not matched to a gene: 12. The CDR3 sequence is 15 residues long. The CDR3 coding sequence is TGTGCCAGCACCAAAGACAGGGGATCAAGAACTGAAGCTTTCTTT. This gives the protein CASTKDRGSRTEAFF.

On this clonotype itself: The germline gene is not matched at one end of the junction; a read error may be the cause. This sequence joins TRBV4-3 and TRBJ1-4, with TRBD1 as a possible D gene (5 bases). There are 18 residues in the CDR3. Germline CDR1 is LGHNA and CDR2 is YSLEER. DNA for the CDR3: TGCGCCTGCAGCCAAGATAACCAGGGTTCTGCAACTAATGAAAAACTGTTTTTT. Encoded protein: CACSQDNQGSATNEKLFF.